Shown below are 30 T cell receptor beta chains from a single sample sequenced in a study of blood T cell repertoires in COVID-19. Method: immunoSEQ multiplex PCR; TCRdb's copy keeps in-frame clones and lacks some. The table lists around 230,000 clones, approximately 80% of them singletons. The sequencing sample was made of PBMCs or T cells enriched from blood (not recorded which). The receptor source for this set is a man between 35 and 55 years old who had recovered from COVID-19.

V usage is TRBV7-2 and J usage is TRBJ1-3; the match to TRBD1 covers 8 bases. The CDR3 is 18 amino acids. The germline V gene has CDR1 SGHTA and CDR2 FQGNSA. J gave up 4 bases and V 1 base, and 12 bases lay outside the gene matches. This CDR3 reads CASSLGGPGGAKGNTIYF. For the CDR3, the DNA is TGTGCCAGCAGCTTAGGGGGGCCAGGGGGCGCGAAAGGAAACACCATATATTTT.

This clone occurred once. The chain is built from TRBV5-1 and TRBJ1-4; perhaps TRBD1 as D (5 bases). Per the germline V gene, CDR1 is SGHRS and CDR2 is YFSETQ. Trimming cost V 0 bases and J 5 bases, with 8 bases left between them. This CDR3 has 14 residues. CDR3 DNA: TGCGCCAGCAGCTTGGAGCGGGGCAATGAAAAACTGTTTTTT. This gives the protein CASSLERGNEKLFF.

This clone was seen a single time. DNA for the CDR3: TGTGCCAGCAGCTTAGAAGGGAGTCAGCCCCAGCATTTT. Protein: CASSLEGSQPQHF. The rearrangement links TRBV11-2 to TRBJ1-5; D is ambiguous. The CDR3 has 13 amino acids. Germline V gives CDR1 SGHAT, CDR2 FQNNGV. V was clipped by 0 bases and J by 6 bases, with 6 bases between them.

This clone was picked up a small number of times. The V gene is TRBV2, the J gene TRBJ1-6; 7 bases agree with TRBD1. Germline assignment: CDR1 SNHLY and CDR2 FYNNEI. This CDR3 contains 13 residues. V lost 3 bases, J lost 8 bases, and 1 base stayed unmatched. CDR3 coding DNA: TGTGCCAGCAGTGAGACAGGGTATTCACCCCTCCACTTT. Encoded protein: CASSETGYSPLHF.

This clone was detected only once. The CDR3 DNA sequence: TGTGCCAGCTCACGCGGACAGGCCACAACTAATGAAAAACTGTTTTTT. This sequence encodes CASSRGQATTNEKLFF. The chain carries TRBV18 and TRBJ1-4; 7 bases agree with TRBD1. This CDR3 is 16 amino acids long. J was trimmed by 0 bases and V by 4 bases; bases with no gene match: 5. From germline, CDR1 is KGHSH and CDR2 LQKENI.

This chain connects TRBV20-1 to TRBJ2-1; D is possibly TRBD2 (5 bases). Germline loops: CDR1 DFQATT, CDR2 SNEGSKA (reference sequence). Trimming took off 3 bases at V and 12 bases at J, with 9 bases between the two ends. The CDR3 sequence is 10 residues long. The CDR3 coding sequence is TGCAGTGCTAGTACGGGGTGGCAGTTCTTC. It yields the protein CSASTGWQFF.

This chain joins TRBV19 and TRBJ1-3; TRBD1 matches 8 bases. The ends lost 10 bases at V and 4 bases at J; junction bases unmatched: 3. Germline lookup yields CDR1 LNHDA and CDR2 SQIVND (reference sequence). There are 12 residues in the CDR3. CDR3 in DNA: TGTGCCACCGGGGACAGGGGAAACACCATATATTTT. Amino acids: CATGDRGNTIYF.

The J gene is TRBJ1-2, the V gene TRBV25-1, with TRBD1 identical over 7 bases. Germline V gene lookup returns CDR1 MGHDK and CDR2 SYGVNS. The J segment lost 2 bases and the V segment lost 6 bases, leaving 6 bases of the junction unmatched. The CDR3 runs to 14 residues. CDR3 protein: CASRETGQNYGYTF. CDR3 coding DNA: TGTGCCAGCAGGGAGACAGGGCAAAACTATGGCTACACCTTC.

This chain joins TRBV28 and TRBJ1-4, with D possibly TRBD1 on 6 matching bases. Germline V CDR1 and CDR2: MDHEN, SYDVKM. The CDR3 contains 16 residues. The V gene lost 5 bases and the J gene lost 0 bases, with 13 bases spanning the gap. In DNA form, the CDR3 reads TGTGCCAGCAGTCAACGAGGGGGTCCAACTAATGAAAAACTGTTTTTT. Amino acids: CASSQRGGPTNEKLFF.

This chain connects TRBV4-1 to TRBJ2-1, with TRBD2 identical over 16 bases. This CDR3 comprises 16 residues. The V gene end was trimmed by 3 bases and the J gene end by 7 bases; junction bases not matched to a gene: 3. The germline CDR1 and CDR2 sequences are MGHRA and YSYEKL. CDR3 sequence (DNA): TGCGCCAGCAGCCAGGGGGGACTAGCGGGAGGGAATGAGCAGTTCTTC. This codes for CASSQGGLAGGNEQFF.

This clone was seen a single time. This chain links TRBV5-5 with TRBJ1-2; D not resolved. Germline V gene sequence: CDR1 SGHKS, CDR2 YYEKEE (reference sequence). This CDR3 comprises 13 residues. V was clipped by 0 bases and J by 6 bases, with 9 bases between them. CDR3 DNA: TGTGCCAGCAGCTTGGGCAGGCGGGATGGCTACACCTTC. This sequence encodes CASSLGRRDGYTF.

In the case of this clone: Mismatch with germline at one junction end may stem from a read error. The CDR3 loop reads CASSERASNQPQHF. The CDR3 region has the DNA TGTGCCAGTAGTGAGCGGGCCAGCAATCAGCCCCAGCATTTT. This chain uses TRBV2 with TRBJ1-5; no clear D. This CDR3 spans 14 amino acids. The V gene's germline CDR1 is SNHLY and CDR2 FYNNEI.

This clone was seen more than once but under ten times. In nucleotides, the CDR3 is TGTGCCAGCAGCTCACAGGTCAATCAGCCCCAGCATTTT. Translated: CASSSQVNQPQHF. V gene TRBV12-3 or TRBV12-4 combines with J gene TRBJ1-5; perhaps TRBD1 as D (5 bases). The CDR3 totals 13 residues. The ends were cut back, 6 bases at V and 3 bases at J, with 9 bases in the middle.

The CDR3 loop is CSASPEPYNQPQHF. The DNA for the CDR3 is TGCAGTGCTAGTCCCGAGCCCTACAATCAGCCCCAGCATTTT. This chain uses TRBV20-1 with TRBJ1-5; D not certain. Looked up from germline, CDR1 is DFQATT and CDR2 is SNEGSKA (reference sequence). There are 14 residues in the CDR3. V lost 3 bases, J lost 3 bases, and 12 bases lay in between.

This sequence joins TRBV30 and TRBJ1-4, with 8 bases aligning to TRBD1. The CDR3 sequence is 15 residues long. Germline values: CDR1 GTSNPN, CDR2 SVGIG (reference sequence). V dropped 2 bases and J dropped 3; count of bases not matched to a gene: 5. CDR3 coding DNA: TGTGCCTGGAGTTCTAGACAGGGGCCTAATGAAAAACTGTTTTTT. It specifies CAWSSRQGPNEKLFF.

This clone is a singleton in its sample. J is TRBJ2-1 and V is TRBV5-4; no firm D call. Germline V CDR1 and CDR2: SGHNT, YYREEE (reference sequence). The length of the CDR3 is 13 residues. Trimming shortened V by 2 bases and J by 8 bases, and 11 bases separated the two germline ends. The CDR3 region has the DNA TGTGCCAGCAGCTTCCCCGCGATGGATGAGCAGTTCTTC. Its translation is CASSFPAMDEQFF.

The chain joins TRBV11-2 to TRBJ2-3, with 10 bases fitting TRBD2. Per the germline V gene, CDR1 is SGHAT and CDR2 is FQNNGV. V was clipped by 6 bases and J by 4 bases; unmatched bases: 7. This CDR3 comprises 15 residues. This CDR3 reads CASRFSGGPPDTQYF. In DNA form, the CDR3 reads TGTGCCAGCAGGTTTAGCGGGGGGCCCCCAGATACGCAGTATTTT.

The V gene is TRBV3-1 (or the pseudogene TRBV3-2), the J gene TRBJ1-6; 11 bases are shared with TRBD1. The CDR3 length is 17 residues. After removal of 1 base from V and 7 bases from J, the junction contained 6 bases not matched to a gene. Looked up from germline, CDR1 is LGHDT and CDR2 is YNNKEL (reference sequence). This CDR3 is CASSQGTGGAVNSPLHF. As DNA, the CDR3 is TGTGCCAGCAGCCAAGGGACAGGGGGCGCGGTAAATTCACCCCTCCACTTT.

A single count supports this clone. The chain recombines TRBV15 with TRBJ2-4; D perhaps matches TRBD2 (5 bases). V lost 5 bases to trimming and J lost 0 bases, with 8 bases between them. The CDR3 is made up of 14 amino acids. Germline V CDR1 and CDR2: LNHNV, YYDKDF (reference sequence). The chain's CDR3 is CATSRGLAKNIQYF. CDR3 coding DNA: TGTGCCACCAGCCGAGGACTAGCCAAAAACATTCAGTACTTC.

The chain has TRBV7-8 and TRBJ1-5; tentatively, D is TRBD1 (5 bases). Germline V gives CDR1 SGHVS, CDR2 FQNEAQ. V was pared by 1 base and J by 1 base, with 11 bases between. CDR3 length: 16 residues. The DNA of the CDR3 is TGTGCCAGCAGCTTAGTGGGGGGTGGGAGCAATCAGCCCCAGCATTTT. It specifies CASSLVGGGSNQPQHF. Based on the CDR3 plus reference TRBV7-8 and TRBJ1-5, the full variable domain is GAGVSQSPRYKVAKRGQDVALRCDPISGHVSLFWYQQALGQGPEFLTYFQNEAQLDKSGLPSDRFFAERPEGSVSTLKIQRTQQEDSAVYLCASSLVGGGSNQPQHFGDGTRLSIL.

This chain joins TRBV30 and TRBJ1-3; no reliable D call. The V and J ends lost 3 bases and 0 bases respectively, with 6 bases between them. This CDR3 comprises 13 residues. Per germline, CDR1 GTSNPN and CDR2 SVGIG (reference sequence). This CDR3 is CAWRVHSGNTIYF. The DNA of the CDR3 is TGTGCCTGGAGAGTACACTCTGGAAACACCATATATTTT.

Here the CDR3 reads CASGRDRGIEQFF. The CDR3 nucleotides read TGTGCCAGCGGCCGGGACAGGGGCATCGAGCAGTTCTTC. V and J are TRBV5-4 and TRBJ2-1; 10 bases fit TRBD1. The junction had 8 bases not matched to a gene; V was cut back by 7 bases and J by 10 bases. In germline, CDR1 is SGHNT, CDR2 YYREEE (reference sequence). The CDR3 has 13 residues.

This clone has only one observation. The genes are TRBV7-3 and TRBJ2-2; D is perhaps TRBD2 (6 bases). The CDR3 extends over 16 amino acids. The V end lost 2 bases, the J end lost 0 bases, and 10 bases lay between the germline ends. Germline V gene sequence: CDR1 SGHTA, CDR2 FQGTGA. The CDR3 nucleotides are TGTGCCAGCAGCTTATTTAGCGGCGCGAACACCGGGGAGCTGTTTTTT. This translates into CASSLFSGANTGELFF.

The chain combines TRBV27 with TRBJ2-1, with unresolved D. Trimming removed 6 bases at V and 10 bases at J, with 10 bases between. The CDR3 is made up of 11 amino acids. CDR1 MNHEY and CDR2 SMNVEV come from the germline V gene (reference sequence). CDR3 residues: CASRTSVEQFF. The DNA for the CDR3 is TGTGCCAGCAGAACCAGCGTGGAGCAGTTCTTC.

The rearrangement uses TRBV2 and TRBJ2-7; a possible D gene is TRBD2 (6 bases). V was pared by 9 bases and J by 6 bases, with 18 bases between. The CDR3 contains 13 residues. Germline assignment: CDR1 SNHLY and CDR2 FYNNEI. The CDR3 DNA follows: TGTGCCAGTCTCCGCGGAGGGCCCCGCGAGCAGTACTTC. This encodes CASLRGGPREQYF.

V gene TRBV28 combines with J gene TRBJ2-3; D gene unclear. From germline, CDR1 is MDHEN and CDR2 SYDVKM. This CDR3 contains 15 residues. V lost 0 bases, J lost 1 base, and 8 bases lay in between. CDR3 in DNA: TGTGCCAGCAGTTTATGGCGTCAGGGCACAGATACGCAGTATTTT. It yields the protein CASSLWRQGTDTQYF.

This rearrangement joins TRBV7-2 to TRBJ1-1; D gene uncertain. V gave up 5 bases and J gave up 8 bases, with 9 bases separating them. The length of the CDR3 is 11 residues. Germline assignment: CDR1 SGHTA and CDR2 FQGNSA. CDR3 sequence reads: CASSRLREAFF. The CDR3 coding sequence is TGTGCCAGCAGCAGATTGAGGGAAGCTTTCTTT.

The chain has TRBV7-9 and TRBJ2-2, with TRBD2 matching 10 bases. The CDR3 is made up of 15 amino acids. J lost 5 bases, V lost 5 bases, and 5 bases had no gene match. The germline V gene encodes CDR1 SEHNR and CDR2 FQNEAQ (reference sequence). The CDR3 nucleotides are TGTGCCAGCAGCGAGAGCGGGGGGGCAACCGGGGAGCTGTTTTTT. It encodes CASSESGGATGELFF.

The V call is TRBV7-2, the J call TRBJ1-3; D is unresolved. The CDR3 runs to 15 residues. V lost 5 bases to trimming and J lost 0 bases, with 11 bases between them. Germline V gene data show CDR1 as SGHTA and CDR2 as FQGNSA. CDR3 sequence: CASSRVGSSGNTIYF. The CDR3 bases are TGTGCCAGCAGCCGGGTTGGGAGCTCTGGAAACACCATATATTTT.

The genes are TRBV7-2 and TRBJ1-6; TRBD1 matches 8 bases. The CDR3 totals 17 residues. Germline CDR1 reads SGHTA; CDR2 reads FQGNSA. V gave up 5 bases and J gave up 13 bases; unmatched junction bases: 19. DNA of the CDR3: TGTGCCAGCAGCCCGGGGGGACAGGTCCTGGGAGTATCGCCCCTCCACTTT. It is translated as CASSPGGQVLGVSPLHF. Looking up the rest from reference TRBV7-2 and TRBJ1-6 gives the full variable domain: GAGVSQSPSNKVTEKGKDVELRCDPISGHTALYWYRQSLGQGLEFLIYFQGNSAPDKSGLPSDRFSAERTGGSVSTLTIQRTQQEDSAVYLCASSPGGQVLGVSPLHFGNGTRLTVT.